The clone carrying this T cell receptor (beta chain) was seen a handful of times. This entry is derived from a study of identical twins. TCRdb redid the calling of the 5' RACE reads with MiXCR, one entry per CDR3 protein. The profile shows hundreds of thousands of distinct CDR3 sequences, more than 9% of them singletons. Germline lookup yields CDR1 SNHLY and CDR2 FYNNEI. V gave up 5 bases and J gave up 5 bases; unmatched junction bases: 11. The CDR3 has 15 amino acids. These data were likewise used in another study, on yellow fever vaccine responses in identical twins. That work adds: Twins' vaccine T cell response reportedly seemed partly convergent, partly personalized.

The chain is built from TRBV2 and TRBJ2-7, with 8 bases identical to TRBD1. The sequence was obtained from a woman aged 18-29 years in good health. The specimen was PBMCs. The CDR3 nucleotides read TGTGCCAGCAGTCAAACGACAGGGGTGCTGGACGAGCAGTACTTC. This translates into CASSQTTGVLDEQYF.